Below are 26 T cell receptor beta chains sequenced from a single sample in a study of cytomegalovirus exposure and HLA in healthy donors. PCR primers comprised 60 Vbeta and 13 Jbeta primers. Sequencing was performed with immunoSEQ multiplex PCR; in TCRdb, only in-frame clones are kept and a portion is missing. The sample holds tens of thousands of clones; approximately 7.1% are singletons and the top ten take 2.3%. Specimen: PBMCs. These receptors were collected from a man between 45 and 60 years old in good health and CMV-seronegative.

V is TRBV6-6 and J is TRBJ1-2; tentative D call: TRBD1 (6 bases). Trimming shortened V by 0 bases and J by 2 bases, and 13 bases separated the two germline ends. Germline V gives CDR1 MNHNY, CDR2 SVGAGI (reference sequence). The CDR3 contains 16 residues. The CDR3 region is CASSYSPGTPNYGYTF. The CDR3 nucleotides read TGTGCCAGCAGTTACTCGCCCGGGACACCCAACTATGGCTACACCTTC.

A few counts support this clone. The chain joins TRBV7-2 to TRBJ2-2; possibly TRBD2 for D (5 bases). Trimming cost V 0 bases and J 1 base, with 9 bases left between them. The CDR3 is 16 residues long. Germline values: CDR1 SGHTA, CDR2 FQGNSA. The CDR3 spells CASSLAARGNTGELFF. CDR3 in DNA: TGTGCCAGCAGCTTAGCGGCCCGGGGGAACACCGGGGAGCTGTTTTTT.

This clone appeared a few times. CDR3 bases: TGTGCCAGCAGCCGGGACAGGGGCCGCACGGAAAACATTCAGTACTTC. Translation gives CASSRDRGRTENIQYF. The genes are TRBV5-5 and TRBJ2-4; 10 bases are shared with TRBD1. The CDR3 consists of 16 residues. Germline CDR1 is SGHKS and CDR2 is YYEKEE (reference sequence). With 4 bases clipped from V and 5 bases from J, the junction kept 9 bases outside the gene matches.

The gene calls are TRBV28 and TRBJ2-3; D possibly corresponds to TRBD1 (5 bases). This CDR3 comprises 15 residues. V was cut by 4 bases and J by 0 bases, with 11 bases left in between. CDR1 is MDHEN, CDR2 SYDVKM, per germline. The CDR3 protein is CASSSKGASTDTQYF. CDR3 bases: TGTGCCAGCAGTTCCAAAGGGGCTAGCACAGATACGCAGTATTTT.

The chain is built from TRBV28 and TRBJ1-1, with D unresolved. The germline V gene has CDR1 MDHEN and CDR2 SYDVKM. The CDR3 extends over 11 amino acids. The CDR3 region is CVVVALTEAFF. As DNA, the CDR3 is TGTGTGGTTGTCGCGTTAACTGAAGCTTTCTTT.

This clone showed up just a few times. J is TRBJ1-1 and V is TRBV7-2; no reliable D call. This CDR3 spans 14 amino acids. The germline V gene has CDR1 SGHTA and CDR2 FQGNSA. The germline V and J ends were trimmed by 3 bases and 10 bases, with 18 bases remaining between them. The CDR3 protein is CASSFGSPSVVAFF. The DNA of the CDR3 is TGTGCCAGCAGCTTCGGGTCCCCTTCGGTAGTAGCTTTCTTT.

This clone was seen more than once but under ten times. The chain is built from TRBV4-3 and TRBJ2-2, with TRBD1 matching over 8 bases. J lost 3 bases, V lost 0 bases, and 6 bases had no gene match. The CDR3 contains 17 residues. CDR1 and CDR2 from the germline V gene are LGHNA and YSLEER. The CDR3 sequence: CASSQDDRGGDTGELFF. CDR3 in DNA: TGCGCCAGCAGCCAAGACGACAGGGGCGGTGACACCGGGGAGCTGTTTTTT.

This chain connects TRBV6-1 to TRBJ2-7; 9 bases fit TRBD1. Germline V lookup: CDR1 MNHNS, CDR2 SASEGT. J was trimmed by 2 bases and V by 2 bases; bases with no gene match: 10. The CDR3 contains 17 residues. CDR3 loop: CASSERDREVSTYEQYF. DNA for the CDR3: TGTGCCAGCAGTGAACGGGACAGGGAGGTCTCTACCTACGAGCAGTACTTC.

The chain uses TRBV7-6 and TRBJ2-1, with 10 bases identical to TRBD2. J was trimmed by 4 bases and V by 5 bases; bases with no gene match: 8. Germline CDR1 reads SGHVS; CDR2 reads FNYEAQ. The CDR3 sequence is 16 residues long. In DNA, the CDR3 is TGTGCCAGCAGCCCACAGGGGACTAGCGAGTACAATGAGCAGTTCTTC. It translates to CASSPQGTSEYNEQFF.

The rearrangement uses TRBV7-9 and TRBJ2-2; TRBD2 matches at 11 bases. The CDR3 length is 15 residues. The V and J ends lost 5 bases and 3 bases, in that order; junction bases with no gene match: 2. CDR1 is SEHNR and CDR2 is FQNEAQ in the germline V gene (reference sequence). Written as DNA, the CDR3 is TGTGCCAGCAGCACACTAGCGGGGGACACCGGGGAGCTGTTTTTT. Its translation: CASSTLAGDTGELFF.

This clone was found once. The same CDR3 is also encoded by other DNA sequences in this sample. This chain links TRBV5-1 with TRBJ2-4; maybe TRBD1 (6 bases). Germline CDR1 and CDR2: SGHRS and YFSETQ. V was pared by 0 bases and J by 2 bases, with 12 bases between. The CDR3 has 16 residues. Written as DNA, the CDR3 is TGCGCCAGCAGCTTGGTCCTCAGGGGACCCAAAAACATTCAGTACTTC. Amino acids: CASSLVLRGPKNIQYF.

J is TRBJ2-3 and V is TRBV9, with 12 bases identical to TRBD2. Per the germline V gene, CDR1 is SGDLS and CDR2 is YYNGEE. V gave up 0 bases and J gave up 4 bases; unmatched junction bases: 3. There are 16 residues in the CDR3. DNA for the CDR3: TGTGCCAGCAGCGTAGGTCCTAGCGGGGGGGCAGATACGCAGTATTTT. Translated, it gives CASSVGPSGGADTQYF.

This clone has a handful of counts. The chain combines TRBV14 with TRBJ1-6, with D perhaps matching TRBD1 (6 bases). The CDR3 runs to 13 residues. V shed 5 bases and J shed 9 bases, with 11 bases lying between them. CDR1 SGHDN and CDR2 FVKESK come from the germline V gene. CDR3 DNA sequence: TGTGCCAGCAGCTTGGACAGACGTTCACCCCTCCACTTT. It codes for CASSLDRRSPLHF.

This clone was seen more than once but under ten times. The chain is built from TRBV6-1 and TRBJ2-7; 9 bases align to TRBD1. V lost 3 bases and J lost 4; bases outside the gene matches: 4. The length of the CDR3 is 14 residues. From germline, CDR1 is MNHNS and CDR2 SASEGT. Here the CDR3 reads CASSDGTGSYEQYF. Here the CDR3 DNA reads TGTGCCAGCAGTGATGGGACAGGGAGTTACGAGCAGTACTTC.

This clone has only a few counts. The J gene is TRBJ1-6, the V gene TRBV6-1, with D possibly being TRBD1 (5 bases). V was clipped by 4 bases and J by 7 bases, with 11 bases between them. CDR3 length equals 14 residues. The germline CDR1 and CDR2 sequences are MNHNS and SASEGT. CDR3 sequence: CASSVLEGNSPLHF. The CDR3 DNA is TGTGCCAGCAGTGTATTGGAGGGGAATTCACCCCTCCACTTT.

The CDR3 loop is CASSWGQEGTEAFF. In DNA, the CDR3 is TGCGCCAGCAGCTGGGGACAGGAGGGGACTGAAGCTTTCTTT. The chain couples TRBV5-1 to TRBJ1-1, with 8 nucleotides matching TRBD1. In germline, CDR1 is SGHRS, CDR2 YFSETQ. The CDR3 sequence is 14 residues long. V shed 3 bases, J shed 5 bases, and the junction held 6 bases outside the gene matches.

The table lists this clone with a few counts. V gene TRBV9 combines with J gene TRBJ1-2, with 9 bases aligning to TRBD1. The germline CDR1 and CDR2 sequences are SGDLS and YYNGEE. The V segment lost 3 bases and the J segment 10 bases; nucleotides outside the gene matches: 13. This CDR3 has 15 amino acids. CDR3 protein: CASSGPGTGRKDYTF. The CDR3 bases are TGTGCCAGCAGCGGTCCCGGGACAGGGAGGAAGGACTACACCTTC.

V is TRBV29-1 and J is TRBJ1-1; a weak D match, TRBD1 (5 bases). This CDR3 contains 15 residues. Germline loops: CDR1 SQVTM, CDR2 ANQGSEA. V was shortened by 4 bases and J by 0 bases, with 15 bases between the two germline ends. This CDR3 reads CSVASGIFMNTEAFF. DNA of the CDR3: TGCAGCGTTGCATCAGGGATCTTTATGAACACTGAAGCTTTCTTT.

This clone was counted between two and nine times. The V gene is TRBV27, the J gene TRBJ1-2; no definite D call. Looked up from germline, CDR1 is MNHEY and CDR2 is SMNVEV (reference sequence). This CDR3 contains 15 residues. With 3 bases removed from V and 3 bases from J, the gap between germline ends came to 14 bases. The CDR3: CASSLEGMTYYGYTF. The CDR3 DNA follows: TGTGCCAGCAGTTTGGAGGGAATGACGTACTATGGCTACACCTTC.

This clone has more than one count but fewer than ten. The V and J genes are TRBV19 and TRBJ1-6; possibly TRBD1 for D (5 bases). Trimming stripped 9 bases from V and 4 bases from J, with 16 bases between. CDR3 size: 15 residues. Per germline, CDR1 LNHDA and CDR2 SQIVND (reference sequence). The CDR3 bases are TGTGCCAGCGCCACCGGGGGGACTTATAATTCACCCCTCCACTTT. This sequence encodes CASATGGTYNSPLHF.

The V call is TRBV15, the J call TRBJ2-1, with TRBD2 identical over 8 bases. The germline CDR1 and CDR2 sequences are LNHNV and YYDKDF (reference sequence). V trimming: 5 bases; J trimming: 7 bases; junction bases outside the gene matches: 13. The CDR3 consists of 16 residues. The CDR3 nucleotides read TGTGCCACCAGCTTCCCGTTAGTAGCGGGGAGGAATGAGCAGTTCTTC. Its protein product is CATSFPLVAGRNEQFF.

This clone was counted a few times. V and J are TRBV28 and TRBJ2-1, with 9 positions matching TRBD2. The germline V gene has CDR1 MDHEN and CDR2 SYDVKM. Trimming at V came to 7 bases and at J to 10 bases, leaving 8 bases not matched to a gene. The CDR3 has 13 amino acids. CDR3: CASTLRSGGEQFF. The CDR3 nucleotides are TGTGCCAGCACTCTACGAAGCGGGGGGGAGCAGTTCTTC.

This chain connects TRBV9 to TRBJ2-3, with 12 nucleotides matching TRBD1. Germline CDR1 and CDR2: SGDLS and YYNGEE. This CDR3 is built from 16 residues. Germline trimming cut 3 bases from V and 2 bases from J; bases unmatched to any gene: 4. This chain's CDR3 is CASSGPGQGATDTQYF. The CDR3 region has the DNA TGTGCCAGCAGCGGACCGGGACAGGGGGCCACAGATACGCAGTATTTT. Using reference TRBV9 and TRBJ2-3 for the parts outside the CDR3, the full variable domain is DSGVTQTPKHLITATGQRVTLRCSPRSGDLSVYWYQQSLDQGLQFLIQYYNGEERAKGNILERFSAQQFPDLHSELNLSSLELGDSALYFCASSGPGQGATDTQYFGPGTRLTVL.

This clone has more than one count but fewer than ten. V usage is TRBV7-2 and J usage is TRBJ2-7; tentative D call: TRBD2 (5 bases). Germline V lookup: CDR1 SGHTA, CDR2 FQGNSA. This CDR3 is 15 amino acids long. Trimming shortened V by 5 bases and J by 0 bases, and 14 bases separated the two germline ends. Written as DNA, the CDR3 is TGTGCCAGCAGCAAAGGCGGGTACTCCTCCTACGAGCAGTACTTC. This encodes CASSKGGYSSYEQYF. Using reference TRBV7-2 and TRBJ2-7 for the parts outside the CDR3, the full variable domain is GAGVSQSPSNKVTEKGKDVELRCDPISGHTALYWYRQSLGQGLEFLIYFQGNSAPDKSGLPSDRFSAERTGGSVSTLTIQRTQQEDSAVYLCASSKGGYSSYEQYFGPGTRLTVT.

About this clone itself: At one boundary the junction diverges from the germline segment, which might be a read error. The chain combines TRBV7-7 with TRBJ2-1; D not certain. The CDR3 runs 13 residues. Germline V gives CDR1 SSHAT, CDR2 FNYEAQ (reference sequence). CDR3 DNA: TGTGCTAGCAGCTTAGATTTGAGAAATGAGCAGTTCTTC. Encoded protein: CASSLDLRNEQFF.

The rearrangement links TRBV27 to TRBJ2-7; TRBD2 aligns across 8 bases. The CDR3 totals 18 residues. The J segment lost 2 bases and the V segment lost 6 bases, leaving 18 bases of the junction unmatched. Germline V lookup: CDR1 MNHEY, CDR2 SMNVEV (reference sequence). The CDR3 bases are TGTGCCAGCAGCTTCCTGTACAAGGGGAAACTAGCGGCCTACGAGCAGTACTTC. It codes for CASSFLYKGKLAAYEQYF.